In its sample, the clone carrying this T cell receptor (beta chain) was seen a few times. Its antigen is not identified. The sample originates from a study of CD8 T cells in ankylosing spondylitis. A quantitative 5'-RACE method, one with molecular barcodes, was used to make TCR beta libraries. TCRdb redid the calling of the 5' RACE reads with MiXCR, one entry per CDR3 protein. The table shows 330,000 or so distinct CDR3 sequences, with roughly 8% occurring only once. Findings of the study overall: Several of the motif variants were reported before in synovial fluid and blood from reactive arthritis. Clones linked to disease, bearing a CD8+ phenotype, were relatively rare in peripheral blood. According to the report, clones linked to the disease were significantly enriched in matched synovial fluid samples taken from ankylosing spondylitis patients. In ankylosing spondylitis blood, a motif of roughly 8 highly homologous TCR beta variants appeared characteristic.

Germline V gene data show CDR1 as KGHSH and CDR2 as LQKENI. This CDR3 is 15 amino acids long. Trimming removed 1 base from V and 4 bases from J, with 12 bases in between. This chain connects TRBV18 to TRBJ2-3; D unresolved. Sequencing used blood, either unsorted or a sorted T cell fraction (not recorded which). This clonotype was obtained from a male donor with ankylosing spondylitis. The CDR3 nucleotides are TGTGCCAGCTCACCACGGGCTTTGATCTCAGATACGCAGTATTTT. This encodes CASSPRALISDTQYF.